This T cell receptor beta chain is from a study of technical replicates of blood from a few donors. This CDR3 region has 17 residues. V shed 9 bases and J 6 bases; nucleotides not matched to a gene: 19. Germline V gives CDR1 LNHDA, CDR2 SQIVND (reference sequence). Profiled with immunoSEQ multiplex PCR; TCRdb holds only in-frame clones, not every one. This sample carries 70,000 to 95,000 clones, about 91% of them seen once, and the ten largest clones take around 0.37%. This clone was seen a single time. V is TRBV19 and J is TRBJ2-1; 8 nucleotides line up with TRBD2. This receptor was identified in a human donor in good health. Some clones in this sample may be carry-over from other donors' samples. Sequenced input: T cells isolated from PBMCs. The CDR3 protein is CASQSRWIGTRPNEQFF. DNA for the CDR3: TGTGCCAGCCAAAGCCGCTGGATAGGGACTAGACCCAATGAGCAGTTCTTC.